This TCR beta chain was sequenced in a study of blood T cells in healthy people across ages. Findings and caveats of the study: More naive CD4+ cells and higher diversity were found in long-lived than in aged donors. From one million sequenced T cells, diversity estimates were lower bounds.

With a J-beta primer mix and a sample-barcoded 5' primer, a second PCR ran about 7 to 11 cycles. One entry per CDR3 protein results from TCRdb running MiXCR on the 5' RACE reads. The sample consists of around 900,000 distinct CDR3 sequences, roughly 51% of them appearing once. About this clonotype: Its specificity is not known.

Total RNA was extracted at no less than 5 micrograms per sample. V was cut by 5 bases and J by 7 bases, with 15 bases left in between. Germline CDR1 and CDR2: DFQATT and SNEGSKA (reference sequence). CDR3 length equals 13 residues. The V and J genes are TRBV20-1 and TRBJ1-5, with a possible D match to TRBD1 (5 bases). The sequence came from a woman aged 55-75 years in good health. Sequenced input: blood. This CDR3 reads CSAPQGLRQPQHF. The CDR3 nucleotides read TGCAGTGCTCCGCAGGGTCTGAGGCAGCCCCAGCATTTT.